A selection of T cell receptor beta chains follows, all from one sample in a study of T-cell reconstitution after alpha-beta-depleted transplantation in children. From the PCR reads, TCRdb called clonotypes with MiXCR, one entry per CDR3 protein. The sample holds 150,000 to 200,000 distinct CDR3 sequences; approximately 6% are singletons and the top ten take under 5%. This material consisted of PBMCs, taken before TCRalphabeta/CD19-depleted stem cell transplant. The receptors here all came from a girl in the first two years of life with combined immunodeficiency, due to receive a stem cell transplant. CDR3s include the opening cysteine and the closing phenylalanine or tryptophan. A D gene is named only where the DNA matches it firmly. Clone size is stated in some rows and not others, as once, few, many or a class when expanded.

V	D	J	size	DNA	CDR3
TRBV7-9	-	TRBJ2-1	many	TGTGCCAGCAGCTTAGGCCAGGGAAGGCATGAGCAGTTCTTC	CASSLGQGRHEQFF
TRBV28	-	TRBJ1-5	many	TGTGCCAGCAGTAACATACTCAATCAGCCCCAGCATTTT	CASSNILNQPQHF
TRBV30	-	TRBJ2-2	few	TGTGCCTGGGGGATGGGATACACCGGGGAGCTGTTTTTT	CAWGMGYTGELFF
TRBV6-2/TRBV6-3	TRBD2	TRBJ2-3	many	TGTGCCAGCAGTTCGGGACTAGGGGACACAGATACGCAGTATTTT	CASSSGLGDTDTQYF
TRBV7-2	-	TRBJ2-3	many	TGTGCCAGCAGCTTGGACGTCACAGATACGCAGTATTTT	CASSLDVTDTQYF
TRBV12-3/TRBV12-4	-	TRBJ1-4	many	TGTGCCAGCAGTTCCAGGGGTCCGGATGAAAAACTGTTTTTT	CASSSRGPDEKLFF
TRBV29-1	TRBD1	TRBJ2-2	many	TGCAGCGTTAAGACAGGGGGCAGGTCCGGGGAGCTGTTTTTT	CSVKTGGRSGELFF
TRBV20-1	-	TRBJ2-7	many	TGCAGTGCTAGTGTGGTTTCCTACGAGCAGTACTTC	CSASVVSYEQYF
TRBV28	-	TRBJ2-3	many	TGTGCCAGCAGTTCCCCCTCCCACAACAGGGACCCGGTCTTAGATACGCAGTATTTT	CASSSPSHNRDPVLDTQYF
TRBV28	TRBD1	TRBJ2-7	many	TGTGCCAGCAACGAGGCCGGGACAGGGGGCCTGCACGAGCAGTACTTC	CASNEAGTGGLHEQYF
TRBV19	TRBD2	TRBJ2-1	many	TGTGCCAGTAGTATCGGGTTTAGCGGGAGACCGGGCTACAATGAGCAGTTCTTC	CASSIGFSGRPGYNEQFF
TRBV6-5	TRBD1	TRBJ2-2	many	TGTGCCAGCAGCGCCACAGGGGGCGGCACCGGGGAGCTGTTTTTT	CASSATGGGTGELFF
TRBV4-3	TRBD2	TRBJ2-7	many	TGCGCCAGCAGCCAAGAGGGGACTAGCGGGGTTTTCGAGCAGTACTTC	CASSQEGTSGVFEQYF
TRBV6-5	TRBD1	TRBJ1-1	many	TGTGCCAGCAGTTACTGGGACAGGGGGCGGGACACTGAAGCTTTCTTT	CASSYWDRGRDTEAFF
TRBV7-3	-	TRBJ2-5	many	TGTGCCAGCAGCTCATTGGGGGAAGAGACCCAGTACTTC	CASSSLGEETQYF
TRBV29-1	-	TRBJ1-2	many	TGCAGCGTTGTTGGGGACCACTATGGCTACACCTTC	CSVVGDHYGYTF
TRBV6-5	TRBD2	TRBJ2-7	many	TGTGCCAGCAGTTATTATTCTAGAGCGGGGTTCTACGAGCAGTACTTC	CASSYYSRAGFYEQYF
TRBV7-9	TRBD2	TRBJ2-1	many	TGTGCCAGCAGCTTTAGCGGGGAGCAGTTCTTC	CASSFSGEQFF
TRBV19	TRBD1	TRBJ1-2	few	TGTGCCAGTAGTATCGGGACAGGGAACTATGGCTACACCTTC	CASSIGTGNYGYTF
TRBV7-2	-	TRBJ2-5	many	TGTGCCAGCAGCTTAGTTGAGTCCGCGAGGACCCAGTACTTC	CASSLVESARTQYF
TRBV7-2	-	TRBJ1-3	many	TGTGCCAGCAGCTTACCCGGAAACACCATATATTTT	CASSLPGNTIYF
TRBV20-1	TRBD1	TRBJ2-7	many	TGCAGTGCTAGAGTAAAGGACAGGGTTCACTACGAGCAGTACTTC	CSARVKDRVHYEQYF
TRBV20-1	-	TRBJ2-3	many	TGCAGTGCCACCCTAAAGGCAGATACGCAGTATTTT	CSATLKADTQYF
TRBV20-1	-	TRBJ2-5	many	TGCAGTGCTAGTTATCGGCCTCCCCAAGAGACCCAGTACTTC	CSASYRPPQETQYF
TRBV20-1	-	TRBJ2-5	many	TGCAGTGCCTTACATTGGGGCGGGGTAGAGACCCAGTACTTC	CSALHWGGVETQYF
TRBV12-3/TRBV12-4	-	TRBJ2-3	many	TGTGCCAGCAGTTTTCCCCGGGACCGTAGTACAGATACGCAGTATTTT	CASSFPRDRSTDTQYF
TRBV6-5	-	TRBJ1-4	many	TGTGCCAGCAGTTACATGGCCGAGGGAAAACTGTTTTTT	CASSYMAEGKLFF
TRBV28	-	TRBJ2-1	few	TGTGCCAGCAGTTTCCGCGGCGGGCTCGAGGAGCAGTTCTTC	CASSFRGGLEEQFF
TRBV7-8	TRBD2	TRBJ2-1	-	TGTGCCAGCAGCATACTGACTAGCGGGACAGCTAGCTCCTACAATGAGCAGTTCTTC	CASSILTSGTASSYNEQFF
TRBV6-5	-	TRBJ2-3	many	TGTGCCAGCAGTTCCAAGCGAGGAGACACAGATACGCAGTATTTT	CASSSKRGDTDTQYF
TRBV7-9	-	TRBJ1-5	many	TGTGCCAGCAGCTTGTGGGGAGGGGGGCGATATCAGCCCCAGCATTTT	CASSLWGGGRYQPQHF
TRBV20-1	TRBD2	TRBJ2-7	few	TGCAGTGCTAGAGATCCGGGACTAGCGAGCTACGAGCAGTACTTC	CSARDPGLASYEQYF
TRBV4-2	-	TRBJ1-5	-	TGTGCCAGCAGCCAAGATCTTCTGGGGCAGTACAATCAGCCCCAGCATTTT	CASSQDLLGQYNQPQHF
TRBV7-3	TRBD2	TRBJ2-1	many	TGTGCCAGCAGCTCTGGGACTAGCGGGAGAGGAAATGAGCAGTTCTTC	CASSSGTSGRGNEQFF
TRBV5-1	-	TRBJ2-6	many	TGCGCCAGCAGCTTGGTGGTTACCTTCTCTGGGGCCAACGTCCTGACTTTC	CASSLVVTFSGANVLTF
TRBV28	-	TRBJ1-4	many	TGTGCCAGCAGGAGGCCAAATGAAAAACTGTTTTTT	CASRRPNEKLFF
TRBV7-7	TRBD2	TRBJ2-1	many	TGTGCCAGCAGCTCCCGACTAGCGGGGGGGAATGAGCAGTTCTTC	CASSSRLAGGNEQFF
TRBV5-6	-	TRBJ1-2	-	TGTGCCAGCAGTTTTAGCCACCAGCTGCTCCATGGCTACACCTTC	CASSFSHQLLHGYTF
TRBV12-3/TRBV12-4	-	TRBJ2-7	many	TGTGCCAGCAGTCCCTGGGCTCTCTCCTACGAGCAGTACTTC	CASSPWALSYEQYF
TRBV29-1	-	TRBJ2-5	-	TGCAGCGTCGAAAGGTTGGCGGGTGGGGAGCCCCAGTACTTC	CSVERLAGGEPQYF
TRBV28	-	TRBJ2-7	-	TGTGCCAGCAGCATTAGACATTCCCAAGGCTACGAGCAGTACTTC	CASSIRHSQGYEQYF
TRBV10-3	TRBD2	TRBJ2-3	many	TGTGCCATCAGTGAGAAGGCGGGAGGGAGCACAGATACGCAGTATTTT	CAISEKAGGSTDTQYF
TRBV9	-	TRBJ2-3	many	TGTGCCAGCAGCGTATTAGTCCTCCGCACATGGGTTAACGGGACAGATACGCAGTATTTT	CASSVLVLRTWVNGTDTQYF
TRBV28	-	TRBJ2-1	many	TGTGCCAGCAGTACGCACAACGGGGGGCCAAACTACAATGAGCAGTTCTTC	CASSTHNGGPNYNEQFF
TRBV7-2	-	TRBJ1-1	many	TGTGCCAGCAGCTTAGTGGGGATGGGGGACACTGAAGCTTTCTTT	CASSLVGMGDTEAFF
TRBV20-1	TRBD2	TRBJ2-7	many	TGCAGTGCTCCCGGGACTAGCGGGAGGTATGAGCAGTACTTC	CSAPGTSGRYEQYF
TRBV19	-	TRBJ1-1	few	TGTGCCAGTAGTATTGCACAAGTGAACACTGAAGCTTTCTTT	CASSIAQVNTEAFF
TRBV12-3/TRBV12-4	-	TRBJ2-3	-	TGTGCCAGCAGCCTCGACCTGACCTCTACCCTTACAGATACGCAGTATTTT	CASSLDLTSTLTDTQYF